This passage covers 17 T cell receptor beta chains from one sample sequenced in a study of blood T cells in healthy people across ages. It was with a sample-barcoded 5' primer and a J-beta primer mix that a second PCR of about 6 to 12 cycles was run. TCRdb passed the 5' RACE reads through MiXCR, listing each CDR3 protein once. The sample lists about 1.4 million distinct CDR3 sequences, around 59% seen once, with 6.5% to 8% in the top ten. Sequenced material: blood. The receptors here all came from a man aged 18-30 years in good health.

This chain joins TRBV7-6 and TRBJ2-1; D is perhaps TRBD2 (5 bases). The V gene lost 5 bases and the J gene lost 10 bases, with 24 bases spanning the gap. The V gene's germline CDR1 is SGHVS and CDR2 FNYEAQ. CDR3 size: 16 residues. CDR3 DNA sequence: TGTGCCAGCAGCCCATTCCCAGGACTCCTCTCCTACGAGCAGTTCTTC. It specifies CASSPFPGLLSYEQFF.

About this clonotype itself: Germline is not matched at one junction end, which may reflect a read error. The rearrangement uses TRBV4-1 and TRBJ2-1; TRBD2 agrees at 8 bases. The CDR3 covers 16 residues. CDR1 and CDR2 (germline): MGHRA, YSYEKL. As DNA, the CDR3 is TGCGCCAGCAGCCAACGATTAGCGGGACTTGACAATGTGCAGTTCTTC. The encoded protein is CASSQRLAGLDNVQFF.

V and J are TRBV7-2 and TRBJ2-3; possibly TRBD2 for D (7 bases). Trimming removed 5 bases at V and 3 bases at J, with 15 bases between. The CDR3 consists of 15 residues. CDR1 is SGHTA, CDR2 FQGNSA, per germline. In DNA, the CDR3 is TGTGCCAGCAGCAAATTGAAGGGGGGGACAGATACGCAGTATTTT. As protein: CASSKLKGGTDTQYF.

The chain links TRBV14 to TRBJ1-4; 7 bases map to TRBD1. V lost 4 bases and J lost 7; bases outside the gene matches: 15. Germline V gives CDR1 SGHDN, CDR2 FVKESK. The CDR3 has 17 residues. CDR3 amino acids: CASSPGARGGAFEKLFF. The CDR3 nucleotides are TGTGCCAGCAGCCCCGGGGCTCGAGGGGGCGCTTTTGAAAAACTGTTTTTT.

CDR3 DNA sequence: TGTGCCAGCAGCTTATCACTAGCGGGACCTTACAATGAGCAGTTCTTC. This sequence encodes CASSLSLAGPYNEQFF. The chain uses TRBV7-8 and TRBJ2-1; 10 bases are shared with TRBD2. Germline V gene data show CDR1 as SGHVS and CDR2 as FQNEAQ. J gave up 4 bases and V 2 bases, and 5 bases lay outside the gene matches. The CDR3 consists of 16 residues. Supplemented by reference TRBV7-8 and TRBJ2-1, the full variable domain reads GAGVSQSPRYKVAKRGQDVALRCDPISGHVSLFWYQQALGQGPEFLTYFQNEAQLDKSGLPSDRFFAERPEGSVSTLKIQRTQQEDSAVYLCASSLSLAGPYNEQFFGPGTRLTVL.

V gene TRBV4-1 combines with J gene TRBJ2-1, with no clear D. Per germline, CDR1 MGHRA and CDR2 YSYEKL. The CDR3 consists of 15 residues. The V and J ends lost 3 bases and 2 bases respectively, with 11 bases between them. The CDR3 DNA reads TGCGCCAGCAGCCAGGAAAGTGGTACCTACAATGAGCAGTTCTTC. Amino acid sequence: CASSQESGTYNEQFF.

This clonotype turned up a few times. J is TRBJ1-2 and V is TRBV29-1; D possibly corresponds to TRBD1 (5 bases). Between the trimmed V and J ends, which lost 6 bases and 0 bases, there was a span of 14 bases. Looked up from germline, CDR1 is SQVTM and CDR2 is ANQGSEA. CDR3 size: 14 residues. The chain's CDR3 is CSVGDLQSNYGYTF. CDR3 coding DNA: TGCAGCGTGGGGGACCTACAATCTAACTATGGCTACACCTTC.

The chain employs TRBV15 and TRBJ2-3; 7 nucleotides line up with TRBD2. The CDR3 loop spans 16 amino acids. In germline, CDR1 is LNHNV, CDR2 YYDKDF (reference sequence). After removal of 1 base from V and 4 bases from J, the junction contained 8 bases not matched to a gene. CDR3 sequence (DNA): TGTGCCACCAGCAGAGTGGGGGGGAGGCCGGCAGATACGCAGTATTTT. Translating it yields CATSRVGGRPADTQYF.

This clonotype was counted once. This chain links TRBV28 with TRBJ2-1, with D hard to call. This CDR3 has 12 amino acids. Deletions cut 4 bases from V and 15 bases from J, with 16 bases between. Germline values: CDR1 MDHEN, CDR2 SYDVKM. The DNA of the CDR3 is TGTGCCAGCAGTTCTTACGCAACCCGTGTGTTCTTC. It yields the protein CASSSYATRVFF. Full variable domain (rest looked up from reference TRBV28 and TRBJ2-1): DVKVTQSSRYLVKRTGEKVFLECVQDMDHENMFWYRQDPGLGLRLIYFSYDVKMKEKGDIPEGYSVSREKKERFSLILESASTNQTSMYLCASSSYATRVFFGPGTRLTVL.

This chain links TRBV7-9 with TRBJ2-4, with D tentatively TRBD2 (6 bases). The J call could be wrong; TRBJ2-7 is a better fit for the DNA end. There are 18 residues in the CDR3. CDR1 SEHNR and CDR2 FQNEAQ come from the germline V gene (reference sequence). DNA for the CDR3: TGTGCCAGCAGCTTAGCAGGGTATAGACCTAGCGTCGACTACGAGCAGTACTTC. Amino acid sequence: CASSLAGYRPSVDYEQYF.

The chain combines TRBV10-1 with TRBJ2-2; possible D gene TRBD1, 6 bases. Trimming pared 8 bases from V and 1 base from J, leaving 14 bases between. Germline lookup yields CDR1 WNHNN and CDR2 SYGVQD (reference sequence). This CDR3 is 15 amino acids long. CDR3 sequence reads: CASGPQTGNTGELFF. The CDR3 region has the DNA TGCGCCAGCGGACCCCAGACAGGGAACACCGGGGAGCTGTTTTTT.

In nucleotides, the CDR3 is TGTGCCAGCGGGGGCAGTGCTTCTACTGAAGCTTTCTTT. This codes for CASGGSASTEAFF. The chain couples TRBV14 to TRBJ1-1, with a weak D call TRBD1 (6 bases). Germline-derived CDR1 and CDR2 are SGHDN and FVKESK. V lost 8 bases, J lost 5 bases, and 15 bases lay in between. This CDR3 comprises 13 residues.

This clonotype has just a few counts. The gene calls are TRBV12-3 or TRBV12-4 and TRBJ2-3; D remains ambiguous. Trimming took 7 bases from V and 4 from J, leaving 9 bases between them. This CDR3 has 12 residues. The CDR3 sequence: CASTGPSDTQYF. The CDR3 DNA follows: TGTGCCAGCACCGGGCCATCAGATACGCAGTATTTT.

V usage is TRBV6-2 or TRBV6-3 and J usage is TRBJ2-7; a possible D gene is TRBD1 (6 bases). Trimming took 4 bases from V and 10 from J, leaving 20 bases between them. This CDR3 has 14 amino acids. The V gene's germline CDR1 is MNHEY and CDR2 SVGEGT. The CDR3 here is CASSSDRALGSQYF. The CDR3 DNA reads as TGTGCCAGCAGTTCGGACAGAGCTTTAGGGTCCCAGTACTTC.

This clonotype was seen a few times. The chain recombines TRBV6-5 with TRBJ1-1; D gene unclear. Germline CDR1 is MNHEY and CDR2 is SVGAGI. V dropped 10 bases and J dropped 0 bases, with 3 bases sitting between them. This CDR3 is built from 10 residues. The CDR3 coding sequence is TGTGCCACCTTGAACACTGAAGCTTTCTTT. Protein product: CATLNTEAFF.

The V gene is TRBV20-1, the J gene TRBJ1-1, with D maybe TRBD1 (6 bases). This CDR3 is built from 14 residues. V shed 4 bases and J shed 6 bases, with 18 bases lying between them. Germline values: CDR1 DFQATT, CDR2 SNEGSKA (reference sequence). The CDR3 DNA reads as TGCAGTGCTAAAAAGAGGGGGGTTGGGGCTGAAGCTTTCTTT. As protein: CSAKKRGVGAEAFF.

This chain links TRBV14 with TRBJ2-3; D is undetermined. Germline lookup yields CDR1 SGHDN and CDR2 FVKESK. CDR3 length equals 14 residues. V shed 6 bases and J shed 2 bases, with 12 bases lying between them. Here the CDR3 reads CASSPQVTTDTQYF. CDR3 bases: TGTGCCAGCAGTCCGCAAGTGACCACAGATACGCAGTATTTT.